These T cell receptor beta chains were read from a single sample in a study of CD8 T cells in Susac syndrome. TCRdb reanalysed the immunoSEQ multiplex PCR reads using MiXCR and keeps one entry per CDR3 protein. The sample records 250,000 to 300,000 distinct CDR3 sequences, over 75% being singletons. Sequencing was done on a sample of CD8+ T cells from PBMCs. Receptors were obtained from a human donor with multiple sclerosis. Each CDR3 is given with its conserved first and last residue. Fields, in order: D gene, V gene, clone size, J gene, CDR3 protein, CDR3 DNA. A D gene is named only where the DNA matches it firmly. Size is stated for part of the rows, as once, few or many counts, or as a class when the clone is expanded.

d_gene: .
v_gene: TRBV28
abundance: .
j_gene: TRBJ2-1
CDR3aa: CATIKGRRRSYNEQFF
CDR3nt: TGTGCCACCATCAAGGGGCGGCGGCGCTCCTACAATGAGCAGTTCTTC

d_gene: .
v_gene: TRBV24-1
abundance: .
j_gene: TRBJ2-3
CDR3aa: CATSGVPDTQYF
CDR3nt: TGTGCCACCAGTGGGGTTCCGGATACGCAGTATTTT

d_gene: TRBD2
v_gene: TRBV4-3
abundance: .
j_gene: TRBJ2-1
CDR3aa: CASSQDMLAGGVQFF
CDR3nt: TGCGCCAGCAGCCAAGATATGCTAGCGGGAGGGGTGCAGTTCTTC

d_gene: .
v_gene: TRBV7-3
abundance: .
j_gene: TRBJ1-2
CDR3aa: CASSQQGISSGYTF
CDR3nt: TGTGCCAGCAGCCAACAGGGTATCTCCTCTGGCTACACCTTC

d_gene: .
v_gene: TRBV9
abundance: few
j_gene: TRBJ2-3
CDR3aa: CASSEGVSSDTQYF
CDR3nt: TGTGCCAGCAGCGAAGGGGTTTCGTCCGATACGCAGTATTTT

d_gene: TRBD2
v_gene: TRBV20-1
abundance: .
j_gene: TRBJ2-1
CDR3aa: CSARGKTSASLYNEQFF
CDR3nt: TGCAGTGCTAGAGGAAAGACTAGCGCTTCGCTTTACAATGAGCAGTTCTTC

d_gene: TRBD2
v_gene: TRBV20-1
abundance: few
j_gene: TRBJ2-7
CDR3aa: CSATTSGRALEDEQYF
CDR3nt: TGCAGTGCTACGACTAGCGGGAGGGCCTTGGAGGACGAGCAGTACTTC

d_gene: .
v_gene: TRBV6-2/TRBV6-3
abundance: once
j_gene: TRBJ2-2
CDR3aa: CASASQRFNTGELFF
CDR3nt: TGTGCCAGCGCGAGCCAGAGATTTAACACCGGGGAGCTGTTTTTT

d_gene: .
v_gene: TRBV11-2
abundance: .
j_gene: TRBJ2-5
CDR3aa: CASSHGPGETQYF
CDR3nt: TGTGCCAGCAGTCATGGGCCTGGGGAGACCCAGTACTTC

d_gene: .
v_gene: TRBV28
abundance: .
j_gene: TRBJ1-2
CDR3aa: CASRKTGSDYGYTF
CDR3nt: TGTGCCAGCAGGAAGACAGGTTCTGACTATGGCTACACCTTC

d_gene: TRBD2
v_gene: TRBV5-8
abundance: .
j_gene: TRBJ2-1
CDR3aa: CASSLATSSYNEQFF
CDR3nt: TGTGCCAGCAGCTTGGCGACTAGCAGCTACAATGAGCAGTTCTTC

d_gene: TRBD1
v_gene: TRBV6-5
abundance: .
j_gene: TRBJ1-2
CDR3aa: CASSPIQGDYGYTF
CDR3nt: TGTGCCAGCAGTCCTATACAGGGGGACTATGGCTACACCTTC

d_gene: .
v_gene: TRBV11-3
abundance: .
j_gene: TRBJ1-2
CDR3aa: CADGYGYTF
CDR3nt: TGTGCCGACGGCTATGGCTACACCTTC

d_gene: .
v_gene: TRBV11-2
abundance: .
j_gene: TRBJ2-7
CDR3aa: CASSLEWGPEQYF
CDR3nt: TGTGCCAGCAGCTTAGAATGGGGTCCCGAGCAGTACTTC

d_gene: TRBD1
v_gene: TRBV7-9
abundance: .
j_gene: TRBJ2-2
CDR3aa: CASSFRYPDREGNTGELFF
CDR3nt: TGTGCCAGCAGCTTTCGCTACCCAGACAGGGAAGGGAACACCGGGGAGCTGTTTTTT

d_gene: TRBD1
v_gene: TRBV12-3/TRBV12-4
abundance: .
j_gene: TRBJ1-3
CDR3aa: CASSPGQGSRNTIYF
CDR3nt: TGTGCCAGCAGTCCGGGACAGGGATCCCGAAACACCATATATTTT

d_gene: TRBD2
v_gene: TRBV6-5
abundance: .
j_gene: TRBJ2-2
CDR3aa: CASSYSLREGLNTGELFF
CDR3nt: TGTGCCAGCAGTTACTCGTTACGGGAGGGCCTAAACACCGGGGAGCTGTTTTTT

d_gene: TRBD1
v_gene: TRBV6-5
abundance: .
j_gene: TRBJ1-2
CDR3aa: CASSLGPDRANYGYTF
CDR3nt: TGTGCCAGCAGTTTAGGACCGGACAGGGCCAACTATGGCTACACCTTC

d_gene: TRBD1
v_gene: TRBV2
abundance: .
j_gene: TRBJ1-2
CDR3aa: CASPAGTGALGYGYTF
CDR3nt: TGTGCCAGCCCAGCGGGGACAGGGGCGTTAGGTTATGGCTACACCTTC

d_gene: TRBD2
v_gene: TRBV20-1
abundance: .
j_gene: TRBJ2-1
CDR3aa: CSASYRTSGLNEQFF
CDR3nt: TGCAGTGCTAGTTACAGGACTAGCGGTCTAAATGAGCAGTTCTTC

d_gene: .
v_gene: TRBV28
abundance: .
j_gene: TRBJ2-7
CDR3aa: CASRPGRVRTRITYEQYF
CDR3nt: TGTGCCAGCAGGCCTGGCAGGGTACGGACTCGAATTACCTACGAGCAGTACTTC

d_gene: TRBD2
v_gene: TRBV10-1
abundance: .
j_gene: TRBJ2-1
CDR3aa: CASSGGLAGGPMNEQFF
CDR3nt: TGCGCCAGCAGTGGGGGACTAGCGGGTGGACCCATGAATGAGCAGTTCTTC

d_gene: .
v_gene: TRBV5-6
abundance: .
j_gene: TRBJ1-1
CDR3aa: CASSYQWSGAKGNTEAFF
CDR3nt: TGTGCCAGCAGCTACCAATGGTCGGGGGCAAAGGGGAACACTGAAGCTTTCTTT

d_gene: .
v_gene: TRBV6-1
abundance: .
j_gene: TRBJ2-3
CDR3aa: CASSELLRGPDTQYF
CDR3nt: TGTGCCAGCAGTGAATTGCTCCGGGGCCCAGATACGCAGTATTTT